This T cell receptor (beta chain) comes out of a study of T cells in Graves' hyperthyroidism and ophthalmopathy. Study conclusions and caveats: Most clonotypes that expanded in the thyroid above 0.001 also showed up in blood.

The study included ophthalmopathy patients with Clinical Activity Score at least 3, NOSPECS grade at least 4 and duration under 3 months. Exclusion followed for patients with uncontrolled infection, other autoimmune disease, pregnancy or lactation. The CDR3 consists of 14 residues. Germline assignment: CDR1 MNHNS and CDR2 SASEGT. V was clipped by 4 bases and J by 0 bases, with 9 bases between them. Researchers took RNA transcripts and amplified the TCR beta CDR3 regions from them. Initially, a first-round RT-PCR of the TCR CDR3 employed the HTBI primer set. MiXCR, run by TCRdb on the multiplex PCR reads, gives a single entry per CDR3 protein. This table has about half a million distinct CDR3 sequences, just under 20% appearing once. In regard to this clonotype: The antigen remains undetermined.

The sequenced sample was blood. This chain links TRBV6-1 with TRBJ1-1; D ambiguous. The receptor comes from a man aged 40-55 years with Graves' ophthalmopathy. CDR3 DNA sequence: TGTGCCAGCAGTGCCACCTTCATGAACACTGAAGCTTTCTTT. As protein: CASSATFMNTEAFF.